This T cell receptor beta chain was profiled in a study of cytomegalovirus exposure and HLA in healthy donors. At the level of the study: Later analysis reported that the roughly 130 validation repertoires shared the platform of the approximately 690 first-cohort repertoires.

On this clone: Its cognate antigen is unknown.

V lost 2 bases to trimming and J lost 4 bases, with 7 bases between them. The CDR3 is 13 residues long. Germline CDR1 and CDR2: SGHRS and YFSETQ. The table came from immunoSEQ multiplex PCR; TCRdb's copy has only in-frame clones and leaves some out. The sample consists of some 130,000 clones, approximately 94% of them appearing once. Overall study results and limits: Rare TCR sequences predominated, though certain public TCRs were found in many donors. Confirmation was obtained in vitro that a few CMV-associated chains are specific for CMV antigens.

Sequenced sample: PBMCs. This TCR derives from a man aged 18 to 29 in good health and CMV-seropositive. J is TRBJ1-5 and V is TRBV5-1; TRBD1 might be the D (5 bases). In nucleotides, the CDR3 is TGCGCCAGCAGCTTCGGGGGAAATCAGCCCCAGCATTTT. It codes for CASSFGGNQPQHF.